The clone carrying this TCR beta chain was observed at least ten times. This sample was taken from a study of T-cell memory formation after mild COVID-19. Germline assignment: CDR1 MGHRA and CDR2 YSYEKL. CDR3 length: 15 residues. The germline V and J ends were trimmed by 2 bases and 1 base, with 9 bases remaining between them. TCRdb redid the calling of the 5' RACE reads with MiXCR, one entry per CDR3 protein. The sample holds a few hundred thousand distinct CDR3 sequences, approximately 9% seen once. Material for sequencing was PBMCs or a T cell subset sorted from them (not recorded which). The clonotype originates from a man younger than 30 who had mild COVID-19 (a few samples of this study predate the infection). Cell type and time point are not known. V is TRBV4-1 and J is TRBJ2-4, with D possibly being TRBD2 (5 bases). CDR3: CASSQREMAKNIQYF. For the CDR3, the DNA is TGCGCCAGCAGCCAACGGGAAATGGCCAAAAACATTCAGTACTTC.